This T cell receptor beta chain was recorded in a study of T cells in Graves' hyperthyroidism and ophthalmopathy. In its sample, this clonotype was seen a few times. The diagnoses drew upon clinical symptoms, serum thyroxine and TRAb, thyroid ultrasound and orbital computed tomography. RNA transcripts yielded amplified TCR beta CDR3 regions. The HTBI set primed first-round TCR CDR3 RT-PCR. TCRdb itself ran the multiplex PCR reads through MiXCR, one entry per CDR3 protein. The sample gives 300,000 to 450,000 distinct CDR3 sequences, around a sixth of which show up once; 25% to 35% is in the top ten. The CDR3 sequence is 15 residues long. Deletions cut 8 bases from V and 5 bases from J, with 24 bases between. The germline V gene has CDR1 SQVTM and CDR2 ANQGSEA.

The material sequenced was blood. V usage is TRBV29-1 and J usage is TRBJ1-1; maybe TRBD1 (6 bases). This TCR came from a woman aged 18 to 35 with Graves' hyperthyroidism that later progressed to Graves' ophthalmopathy. The CDR3 DNA sequence: TGCAGCCATCAGTCGGGGGGCTGGAGGAATACTGAAGCTTTCTTT. It codes for CSHQSGGWRNTEAFF.